The following is a TCR beta chain sequence with its context. Its antigen is currently not known. Nothing much larger sits one base from this clone, and base qualities are not available. The method behind the library was the immunoSEQ multiplex PCR assay. The study's own analysis went as follows. To diagnose cytomegalovirus status from the catalog of TCR beta chain sequences, a statistical classification framework was built. Entries here come from immuneACCESS through TCRdb and include only in-frame sequences with V and J called. Some clones fail to appear in such tables; in the studies checked, an unresolved V gene covers under half of the shortfall, and the cause of the remainder is unknown. For V, J and clone size, that table is used; D and trimming come from the DNA. The sample table shows 190,000 or so clones, and roughly 84% are seen once. In total, the top ten clones hold approximately 3% of the sample.

The record originates from a study of cytomegalovirus exposure and HLA in healthy donors (dated by TCRdb to about 2017). For the wider study: According to a later analysis, the roughly 120 validation repertoires were produced on the same platform as the roughly 600 repertoires of the first cohort. The study was designed to test whether signatures of past pathogen exposure could be identified by cataloging public T cell receptors. Besides the first cohort of hundreds of subjects, a separate validation cohort made up of some 110 different subjects was used. To predict cytomegalovirus infection status, the study brought together high-throughput TCR immunosequencing, statistical association of individual TCRs with disease status, and machine learning. The paper as a whole reports these results and caveats: A later analysis found that TCRs clustered in the first cohort also tended to co-occur in the 130 or so validation repertoires, with approximately 94% of cluster scores above 0. In vitro tests confirmed that a few of the cytomegalovirus-associated TCR beta chains recognize cytomegalovirus antigens. In both the original and validation cohorts, the classifier was reported to diagnose cytomegalovirus status with high specificity and sensitivity. A later analysis lacked HLA typing for the validation cohort, so it scored co-occurrence in that cohort across all 120 repertoires. The authors suggested that the approach could potentially be generalized to other disease states and immunological phenotypes. Most TCR sequences were seen in very few donors, while some public TCRs were found in many individuals. A total of about 180 TCR beta chains were listed by the study as associated with cytomegalovirus.

The donors belonged to the validation cohort of around 130 subjects, which was separate from the approximately 700-subject first cohort. Relative to germline, V is 0 bases shorter and J is 9 bases shorter, with 10 bases between their ends. Spanning cysteine to phenylalanine, the CDR3 consists of 14 amino acids. The only DNA kept is the CDR3, 42 bases in frame from the first base. According to the germline V gene, CDR1 reads SGHRS and CDR2 reads YFSETQ. Sample: PBMCs. This sequence uses TRBV5-1 and TRBJ1-6, with the D gene not confidently named. This clonotype originated in a woman aged 18 to 35 in good health and CMV-seropositive. The nucleotides are TGCGCCAGCAGCTTGGAAGCGTTAGGTTCACCCCTCCACTTT. Translation gives CASSLEALGSPLHF.